This TCR beta chain was found in a study of T-cell memory formation after mild COVID-19. This clonotype turned up a few times. 5'RACE, which relied on constant-segment primers, yielded TCR alpha and TCR beta cDNA libraries carrying sample barcodes and UMIs. TCRdb ran MiXCR on the 5' RACE reads and lists one entry per CDR3 protein. The sample contains 250,000 to 300,000 distinct CDR3 sequences, roughly 8% of which appear only once. Germline assignment: CDR1 LNHDA and CDR2 SQIVND (reference sequence). V was clipped by 5 bases and J by 8 bases, with 18 bases between them. This CDR3 has 14 amino acids. Sequencing was carried out using PBMCs or a T cell subset sorted from them (not recorded which). The rearrangement uses TRBV19 and TRBJ1-2; D possibly corresponds to TRBD1 (5 bases). This TCR derives from a young man who had mild COVID-19 (a few samples of this study predate the infection). Cell type and time point are not known. CDR3 in amino acids: CASSLSGRTRGYTF. For the CDR3, the DNA is TGTGCCAGTAGTCTGTCAGGGAGGACCAGAGGCTACACCTTC.